The sequence of this TCR beta chain was determined in a study of blood T cell repertoires in COVID-19. The overall study: The cDNA or gDNA used as material had been derived from T cells, B-cell-depleted T cells, or PBMCs.

The germline CDR1 and CDR2 sequences are SEHNR and FQNEAQ (reference sequence). V was shortened by 5 bases and J by 5 bases, with 18 bases between the two germline ends. The CDR3 length is 15 residues. The assay was immunoSEQ multiplex PCR, and TCRdb's table has in-frame clones only and misses some. The sample contains roughly 100,000 clones, 84% of which appear only once. This sequence originates from a human donor in a cohort sampled during active COVID-19. Material for sequencing was peripheral blood. The V and J genes are TRBV7-9 and TRBJ2-5; maybe TRBD2 (6 bases). The CDR3 here is CASSPPGRGGETQYF. The CDR3 DNA reads TGTGCCAGCAGCCCTCCGGGCCGGGGAGGCGAGACCCAGTACTTC.